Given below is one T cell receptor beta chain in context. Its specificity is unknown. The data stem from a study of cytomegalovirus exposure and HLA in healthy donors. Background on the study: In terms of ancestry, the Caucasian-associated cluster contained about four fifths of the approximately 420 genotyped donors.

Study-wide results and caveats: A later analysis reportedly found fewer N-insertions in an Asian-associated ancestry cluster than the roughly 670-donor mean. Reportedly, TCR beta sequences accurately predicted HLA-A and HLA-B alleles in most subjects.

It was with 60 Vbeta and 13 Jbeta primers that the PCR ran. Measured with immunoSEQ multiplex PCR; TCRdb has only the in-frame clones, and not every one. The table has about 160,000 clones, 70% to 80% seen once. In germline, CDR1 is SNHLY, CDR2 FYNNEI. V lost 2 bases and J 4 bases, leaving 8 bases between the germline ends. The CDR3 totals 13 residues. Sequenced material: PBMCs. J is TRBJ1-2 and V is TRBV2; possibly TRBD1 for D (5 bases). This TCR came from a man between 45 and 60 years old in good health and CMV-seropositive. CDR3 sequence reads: CASSERQTYGYTF. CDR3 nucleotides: TGTGCCAGCAGTGAACGACAGACCTATGGCTACACCTTC.